This T cell receptor beta chain was captured in a study of T cells in Graves' hyperthyroidism and ophthalmopathy. Study-level findings and limits: Using 13 V-J features, a model discriminated ophthalmopathy from stable hyperthyroidism. Among clonotypes expanded in thyroid above 0.001, most were also found in blood.

RNA transcripts provided the source from which TCR beta CDR3 regions were amplified. HTBI primers were used for first-round RT-PCR of the TCR CDR3. TCRdb processed the multiplex PCR reads anew with MiXCR; each CDR3 protein has one entry. The sample includes approximately 520,000 distinct CDR3 sequences, around 20% seen only once; the top ten take approximately 26%. The diagnostic basis comprised clinical symptoms, serum thyroxine and TRAb, thyroid ultrasound and orbital computed tomography. V lost 5 bases to trimming and J lost 4 bases; unmatched junction nucleotides: 4. CDR3 length: 14 residues. Germline loops: CDR1 SGHTA, CDR2 FQGNSA. In the case of this clonotype: Antigen: not known.

The rearrangement joins TRBV7-2 to TRBJ1-5; 8 nucleotides agree with TRBD1. The sequence derives from a man younger than 30 with Graves' hyperthyroidism. Sequences were obtained from blood. In nucleotides, the CDR3 is TGTGCCAGCAGCGCTGGGACAGGTAATCAGCCCCAGCATTTT. As protein: CASSAGTGNQPQHF.